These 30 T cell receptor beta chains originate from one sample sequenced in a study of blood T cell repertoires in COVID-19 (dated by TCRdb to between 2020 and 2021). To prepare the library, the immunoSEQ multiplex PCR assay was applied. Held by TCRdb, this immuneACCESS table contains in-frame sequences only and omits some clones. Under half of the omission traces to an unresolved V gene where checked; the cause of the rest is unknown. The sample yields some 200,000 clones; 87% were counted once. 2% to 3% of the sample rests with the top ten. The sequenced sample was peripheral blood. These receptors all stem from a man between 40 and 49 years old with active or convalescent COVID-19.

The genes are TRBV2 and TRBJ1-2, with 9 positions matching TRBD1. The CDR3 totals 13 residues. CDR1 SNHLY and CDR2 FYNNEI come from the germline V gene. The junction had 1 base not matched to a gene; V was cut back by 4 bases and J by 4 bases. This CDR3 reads CASSGDRVYGYTF. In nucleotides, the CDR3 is TGTGCCAGCAGTGGGGACAGGGTCTATGGCTACACCTTC.

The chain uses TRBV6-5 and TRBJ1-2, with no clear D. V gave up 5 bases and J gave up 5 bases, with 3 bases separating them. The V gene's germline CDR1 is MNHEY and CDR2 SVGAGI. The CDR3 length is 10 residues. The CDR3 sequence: CASSTYGYTF. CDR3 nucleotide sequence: TGTGCCAGCAGTACTTATGGCTACACCTTC.

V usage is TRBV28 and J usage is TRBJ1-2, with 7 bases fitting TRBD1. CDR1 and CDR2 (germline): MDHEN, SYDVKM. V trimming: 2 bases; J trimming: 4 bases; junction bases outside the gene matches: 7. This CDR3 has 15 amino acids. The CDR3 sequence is CASSLKGAVGYGYTF. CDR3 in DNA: TGTGCCAGCAGTTTAAAGGGGGCAGTTGGCTATGGCTACACCTTC.

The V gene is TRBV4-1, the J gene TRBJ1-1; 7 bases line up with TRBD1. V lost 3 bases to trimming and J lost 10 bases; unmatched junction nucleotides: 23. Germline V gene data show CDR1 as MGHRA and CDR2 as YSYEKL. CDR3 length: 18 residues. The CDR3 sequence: CASSHQGNYRGRRGTAFF. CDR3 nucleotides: TGCGCCAGCAGCCACCAGGGGAATTACAGGGGTAGAAGGGGGACAGCTTTCTTT.

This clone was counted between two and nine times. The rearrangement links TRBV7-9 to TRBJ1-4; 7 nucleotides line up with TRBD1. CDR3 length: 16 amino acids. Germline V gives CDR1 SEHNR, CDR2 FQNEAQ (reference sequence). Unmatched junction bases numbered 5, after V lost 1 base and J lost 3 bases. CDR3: CASSLDRGEANEKLFF. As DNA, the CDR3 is TGTGCCAGCAGCTTAGACAGGGGCGAAGCTAATGAAAAACTGTTTTTT.

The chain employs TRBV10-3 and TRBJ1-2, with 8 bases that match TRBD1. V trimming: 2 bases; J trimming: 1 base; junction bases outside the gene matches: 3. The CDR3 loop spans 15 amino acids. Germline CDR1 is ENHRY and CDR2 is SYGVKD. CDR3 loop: CAISERTGINYGYTF. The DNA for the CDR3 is TGTGCCATCAGTGAGCGGACAGGGATTAACTATGGCTACACCTTC.

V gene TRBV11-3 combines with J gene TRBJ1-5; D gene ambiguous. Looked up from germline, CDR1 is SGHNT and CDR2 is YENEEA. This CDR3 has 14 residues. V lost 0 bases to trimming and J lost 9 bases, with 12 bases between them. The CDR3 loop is CASSLDGSLGPQHF. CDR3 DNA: TGTGCCAGCAGCTTAGACGGGAGCCTGGGGCCCCAGCATTTT.

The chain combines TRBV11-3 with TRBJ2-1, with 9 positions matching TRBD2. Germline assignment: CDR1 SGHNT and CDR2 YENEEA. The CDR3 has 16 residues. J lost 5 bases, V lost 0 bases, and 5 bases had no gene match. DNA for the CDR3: TGTGCCAGCAGCTTAGATGGAGCGGGGGGCCACAATGAGCAGTTCTTC. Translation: CASSLDGAGGHNEQFF.

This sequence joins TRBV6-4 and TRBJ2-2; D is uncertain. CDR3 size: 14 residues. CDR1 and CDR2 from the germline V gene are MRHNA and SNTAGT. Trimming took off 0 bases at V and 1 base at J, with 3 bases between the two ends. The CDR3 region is CASSDSQNTGELFF. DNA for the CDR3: TGTGCCAGCAGTGACTCACAGAACACCGGGGAGCTGTTTTTT.

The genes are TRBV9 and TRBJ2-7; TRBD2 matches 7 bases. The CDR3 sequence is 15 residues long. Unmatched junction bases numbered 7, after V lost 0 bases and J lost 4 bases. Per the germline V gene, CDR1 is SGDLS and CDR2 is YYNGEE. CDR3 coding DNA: TGTGCCAGCAGCGTAGGCTCGGGGGAGGGGTACGAGCAGTACTTC. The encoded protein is CASSVGSGEGYEQYF.

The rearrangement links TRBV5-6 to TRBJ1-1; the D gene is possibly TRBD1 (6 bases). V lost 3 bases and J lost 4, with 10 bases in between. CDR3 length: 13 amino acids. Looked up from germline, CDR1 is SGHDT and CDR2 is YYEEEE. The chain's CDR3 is CASSSGQLTEAFF. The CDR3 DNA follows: TGTGCCAGCAGCTCTGGACAGCTCACTGAAGCTTTCTTT.

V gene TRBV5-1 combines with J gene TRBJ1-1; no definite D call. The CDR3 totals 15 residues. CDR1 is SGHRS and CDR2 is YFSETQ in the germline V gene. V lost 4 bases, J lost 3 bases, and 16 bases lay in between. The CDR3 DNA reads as TGCGCCAGCAGCGTGGCCTCACCTGCGGACACTGAAGCTTTCTTT. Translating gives CASSVASPADTEAFF.

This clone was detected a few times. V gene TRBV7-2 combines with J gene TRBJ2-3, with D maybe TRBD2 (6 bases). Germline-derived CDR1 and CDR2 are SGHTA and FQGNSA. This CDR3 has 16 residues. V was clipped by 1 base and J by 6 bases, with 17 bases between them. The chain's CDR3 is CASSLVGRRVSDTQYF. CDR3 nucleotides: TGTGCCAGCAGCTTAGTGGGGAGGAGGGTTTCGGATACGCAGTATTTT.

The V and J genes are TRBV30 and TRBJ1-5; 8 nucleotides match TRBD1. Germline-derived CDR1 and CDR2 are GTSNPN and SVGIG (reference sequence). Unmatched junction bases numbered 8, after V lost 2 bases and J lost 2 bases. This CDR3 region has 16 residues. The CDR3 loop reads CAWSWPGGAGNQPQHF. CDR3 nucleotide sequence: TGTGCCTGGAGTTGGCCAGGGGGCGCAGGCAATCAGCCCCAGCATTTT. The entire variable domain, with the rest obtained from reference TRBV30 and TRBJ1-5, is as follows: SQTIHQWPATLVQPVGSPLSLECTVEGTSNPNLYWYRQAAGRGLQLLFYSVGIGQISSEVPQNLSASRPQDRQFILSSKKLLLSDSGFYLCAWSWPGGAGNQPQHFGDGTRLSIL.

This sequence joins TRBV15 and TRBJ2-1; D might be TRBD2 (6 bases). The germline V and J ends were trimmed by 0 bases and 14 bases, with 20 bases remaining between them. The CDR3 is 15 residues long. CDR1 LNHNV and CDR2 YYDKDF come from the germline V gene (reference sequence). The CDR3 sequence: CATSRDIAPRGEEFF. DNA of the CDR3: TGTGCCACCAGCAGAGATATAGCTCCGAGAGGGGAGGAGTTCTTC. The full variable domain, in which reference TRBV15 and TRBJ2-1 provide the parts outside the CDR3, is DAMVIQNPRYQVTQFGKPVTLSCSQTLNHNVMYWYQQKSSQAPKLLFHYYDKDFNNEADTPDNFQSRRPNTSFCFLDIRSPGLGDTAMYLCATSRDIAPRGEEFFGPGTRLTVL.

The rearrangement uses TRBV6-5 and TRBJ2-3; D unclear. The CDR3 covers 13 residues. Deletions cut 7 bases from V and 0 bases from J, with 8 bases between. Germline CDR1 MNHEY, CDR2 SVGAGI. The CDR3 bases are TGTGCCAGCACGTCAGGTAGCACAGATACGCAGTATTTT. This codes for CASTSGSTDTQYF.

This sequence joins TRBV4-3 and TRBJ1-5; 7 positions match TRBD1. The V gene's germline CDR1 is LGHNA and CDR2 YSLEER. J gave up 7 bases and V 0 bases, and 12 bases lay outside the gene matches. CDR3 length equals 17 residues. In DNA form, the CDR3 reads TGCGCCAGCAGCCAAGATGTGGCCCCAGGGGGAGGACAGCCCCAGCATTTT. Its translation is CASSQDVAPGGGQPQHF.

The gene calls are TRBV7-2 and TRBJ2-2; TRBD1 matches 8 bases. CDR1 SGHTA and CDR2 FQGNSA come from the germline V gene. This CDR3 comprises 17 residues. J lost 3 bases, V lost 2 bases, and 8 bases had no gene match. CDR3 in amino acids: CASSLPPQGAHTGELFF. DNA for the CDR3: TGTGCCAGCAGCTTACCCCCTCAGGGGGCGCACACCGGGGAGCTGTTTTTT. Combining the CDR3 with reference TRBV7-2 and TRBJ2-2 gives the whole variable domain GAGVSQSPSNKVTEKGKDVELRCDPISGHTALYWYRQSLGQGLEFLIYFQGNSAPDKSGLPSDRFSAERTGGSVSTLTIQRTQQEDSAVYLCASSLPPQGAHTGELFFGEGSRLTVL.

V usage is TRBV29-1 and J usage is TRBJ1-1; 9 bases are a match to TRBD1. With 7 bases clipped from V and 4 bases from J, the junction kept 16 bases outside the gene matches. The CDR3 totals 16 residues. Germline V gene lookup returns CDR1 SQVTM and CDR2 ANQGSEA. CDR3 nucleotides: TGCAGCGCTACAGGGGGCCCGCGAATAGGTTCCACTGAAGCTTTCTTT. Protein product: CSATGGPRIGSTEAFF.

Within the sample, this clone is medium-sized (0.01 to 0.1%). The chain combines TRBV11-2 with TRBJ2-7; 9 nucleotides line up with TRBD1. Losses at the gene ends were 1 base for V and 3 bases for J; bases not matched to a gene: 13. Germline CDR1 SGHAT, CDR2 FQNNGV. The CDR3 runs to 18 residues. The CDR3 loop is CASSLVFGTGSVGYEQYF. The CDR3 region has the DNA TGTGCCAGCAGCTTAGTATTCGGGACAGGGTCTGTGGGCTACGAGCAGTACTTC.

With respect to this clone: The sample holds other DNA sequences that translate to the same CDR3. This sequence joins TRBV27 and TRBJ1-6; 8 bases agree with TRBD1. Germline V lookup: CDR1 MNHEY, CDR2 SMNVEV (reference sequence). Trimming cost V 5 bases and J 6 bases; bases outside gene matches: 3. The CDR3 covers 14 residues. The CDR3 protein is CASSLGQGNSPLHF. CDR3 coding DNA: TGTGCCAGCAGTCTTGGACAGGGTAATTCACCCCTCCACTTT.

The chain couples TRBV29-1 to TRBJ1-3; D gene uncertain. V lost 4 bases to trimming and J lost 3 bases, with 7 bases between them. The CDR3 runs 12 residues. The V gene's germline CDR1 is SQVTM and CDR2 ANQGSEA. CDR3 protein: CSVATDGNTIYF. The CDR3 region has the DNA TGCAGCGTTGCCACAGATGGAAACACCATATATTTT.

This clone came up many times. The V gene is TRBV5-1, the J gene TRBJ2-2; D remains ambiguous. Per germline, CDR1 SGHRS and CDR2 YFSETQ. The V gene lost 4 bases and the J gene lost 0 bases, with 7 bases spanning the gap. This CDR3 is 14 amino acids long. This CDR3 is CASSPQSNTGELFF. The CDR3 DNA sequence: TGCGCCAGCAGCCCACAGTCGAACACCGGGGAGCTGTTTTTT.

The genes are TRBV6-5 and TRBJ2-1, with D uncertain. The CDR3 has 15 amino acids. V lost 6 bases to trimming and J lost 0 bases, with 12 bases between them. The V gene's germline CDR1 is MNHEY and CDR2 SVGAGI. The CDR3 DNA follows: TGTGCCAGCAGCCCGACTCTCTCCTCCTACAATGAGCAGTTCTTC. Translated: CASSPTLSSYNEQFF.

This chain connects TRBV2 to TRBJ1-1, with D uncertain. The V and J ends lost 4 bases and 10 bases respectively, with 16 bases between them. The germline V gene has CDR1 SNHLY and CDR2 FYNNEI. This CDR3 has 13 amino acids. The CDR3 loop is CASSGLGGLGAFF. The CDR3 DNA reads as TGTGCCAGCAGTGGTTTGGGAGGGCTAGGAGCTTTCTTT.

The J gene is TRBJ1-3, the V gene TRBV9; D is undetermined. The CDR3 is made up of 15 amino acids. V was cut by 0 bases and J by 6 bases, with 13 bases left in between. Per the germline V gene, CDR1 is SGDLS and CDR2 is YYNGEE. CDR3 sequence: CASSVDHNPINTIYF. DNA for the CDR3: TGTGCCAGCAGCGTAGACCACAACCCAATAAACACCATATATTTT.

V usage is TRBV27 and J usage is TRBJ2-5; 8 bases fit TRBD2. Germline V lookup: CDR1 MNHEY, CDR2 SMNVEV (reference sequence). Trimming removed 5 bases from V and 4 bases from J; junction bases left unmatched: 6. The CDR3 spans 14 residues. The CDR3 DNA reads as TGTGCCAGCAGTGGCGGGGGGCTCGGAGAGACCCAGTACTTC. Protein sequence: CASSGGGLGETQYF.

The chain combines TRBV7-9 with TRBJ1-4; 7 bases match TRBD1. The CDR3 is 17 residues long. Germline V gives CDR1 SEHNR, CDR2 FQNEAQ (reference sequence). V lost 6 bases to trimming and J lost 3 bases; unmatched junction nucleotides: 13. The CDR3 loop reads CASSRWTGGRSNEKLFF. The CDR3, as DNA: TGTGCCAGCAGTCGATGGACAGGCGGACGTTCTAATGAAAAACTGTTTTTT.

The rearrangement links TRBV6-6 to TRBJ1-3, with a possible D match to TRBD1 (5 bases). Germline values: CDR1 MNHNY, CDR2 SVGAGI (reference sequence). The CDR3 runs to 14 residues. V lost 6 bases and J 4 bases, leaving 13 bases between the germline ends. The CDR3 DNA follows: TGTGCCAGCAGCCACTTGGGGCCGGGAAACACCATATATTTT. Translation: CASSHLGPGNTIYF.

The CDR3 bases are TGCGCCAGCAAGAAAGACGGGACAACCACCTACGAGCAGTACTTC. Protein product: CASKKDGTTTYEQYF. This chain joins TRBV5-1 and TRBJ2-7; D possibly corresponds to TRBD1 (6 bases). Germline V lookup: CDR1 SGHRS, CDR2 YFSETQ. Trimming stripped 6 bases from V and 2 bases from J, with 18 bases between. This CDR3 is built from 15 residues. The full variable domain, rest sourced from reference TRBV5-1 and TRBJ2-7, is KAGVTQTPRYLIKTRGQQVTLSCSPISGHRSVSWYQQTPGQGLQFLFEYFSETQRNKGNFPGRFSGRQFSNSRSEMNVSTLELGDSALYLCASKKDGTTTYEQYFGPGTRLTVT.